This TCR beta chain was observed in a study of shared clonotypes between healthy human individuals. Details on this clone: Its antigen remains unidentified.

Whole-study results and caveats: Non-shared clonotypes had lower generation probabilities than clonotypes shared by all four sorted-subset donors.

Libraries were prepared by immunoSEQ multiplex PCR; TCRdb keeps only in-frame clonotypes and omits some of them. The sample has more than 1.2 million clones, 98% seen once. This CDR3 has 14 residues. Trimming removed 5 bases from V and 3 bases from J, with 14 bases in between. The V gene's germline CDR1 is MGHDK and CDR2 SYGVNS. The sequence was collected from a man aged 30 to 45 in good health. Material for sequencing was naive CD4+ T cells sorted from blood. Subset of the sample: CD45RA+ positively selected. The J gene is TRBJ2-7, the V gene TRBV25-1; perhaps TRBD1 as D (5 bases). The CDR3 region has the DNA TGTGCCAGCAGTCCGCAGGGTTATGTCTACGAGCAGTACTTC. Residues: CASSPQGYVYEQYF.